This T cell receptor (beta chain) came from a study of cytomegalovirus exposure and HLA in healthy donors (dated by TCRdb to about 2017). Regarding the study in general: An earlier analysis of 587 of the donors reported 250 to 350 Gb of sequence data and 117 million unique TCR beta sequences obtained from around 170 million T cells. Among some 410 genotyped donors of the cohort, an average of about 220,000 unique TCR beta nucleotide sequences was sequenced per donor, of which 15% to 20% were non-productive. A later analysis re-examined previously published TCR beta repertoires from over 500 donors and added high-resolution HLA genotyping to investigate patterns of TCR occurrence. Typing coverage varied by locus: roughly 629-630 donors for A, B, C, DRB1 and DQB1; approximately 500 for DQA1; nearly 610 for DPA1; roughly 470 for DPB1. A handful of DR-DQ haplotypes were handled as single units for association and clustering because linkage in the cohort was strong. An early release covering about 600 HLA-typed donors comprised 300 to 350 gigabases of sequencing data and approximately 85 million unique TCR sequences. The later analysis used no new phenotypic data to find candidate immune exposures, relying instead on TCR beta sequences and their occurrence across donors. To predict cytomegalovirus infection status, the study brought together high-throughput TCR immunosequencing, statistical association of individual TCRs with disease status, and machine learning. Donor age, sex, ethnicity and CMV serostatus were collected together with the repertoire data. All discovery cohort repertoires had been generated on a single sequencing platform. The study aimed to test whether cataloging public T cell receptors could reveal signatures of past pathogen exposure. In a later genetic analysis, genome-wide SNP genotypes for about three fifths of the roughly 670 donors were used, and that subset was treated as a discovery cohort. Of the 398 genotyped donors, about 80% fell in the genetic ancestry cluster associated with self-reported Caucasian donors. Besides the first cohort of approximately 710 subjects, a separate validation cohort made up of 90 to 150 different subjects was used. The study used immunosequencing to profile the T cell repertoires of about 670 subjects and linked those repertoires to cytomegalovirus serostatus. Both class I and class II loci were covered by HLA typing, at four-digit resolution. An earlier analysis of several hundred of the donors applied high-throughput TCR beta sequencing to assess whether each TCR beta V gene segment acted as functional or pseudogenic.

Study-wide conclusions, independent of this receptor: An earlier analysis of several hundred of the donors showed that most TCR beta V segments appeared in productive rearrangements either about 87% or about 30% of the time, which broadly matched IMGT annotations. In a later analysis, HLA-associated TCR beta chains were found to be more clonally expanded and to have lower generation probabilities than equally common non-associated chains. Because the 87-base-pair reads could not distinguish some IMGT-functional V segments, including TRBV6-2 and TRBV6-3, those segments were excluded. A further reported finding was that TCR beta sequences accurately predicted the HLA-A and HLA-B alleles for most subjects in the first cohort. The earlier analysis of nearly 600 of the donors excluded about 16 rarely observed V segments, including chromosome 9 orphons, because counts were too low. The study gave a list of roughly 150 TCR beta chains associated with cytomegalovirus. In both the original and validation cohorts, the classifier was reported to diagnose cytomegalovirus status with high specificity and sensitivity. Most TCR sequences were observed very rarely across donors, whereas some public TCRs were present in many individuals. In a later analysis, 16,951 TCR beta sequences were associated with specific HLA alleles at a false discovery rate of 0.05. Immune exposure information for the cohort was limited to CMV serostatus. Three of the identified cytomegalovirus-associated TCR beta chains were confirmed in vitro to be specific for cytomegalovirus antigens. Assigning TCR associations to individual alleles was difficult when HLA alleles, especially DR and DQ, strongly co-occurred. Several of the top co-occurrence clusters appeared to be linked to parvovirus B19, influenza, CMV and Epstein-Barr virus, according to a later analysis. A cluster of highly shared sequence variants was judged likely to be a technical artifact of the sequencing pipeline. The presence/absence analyses assumed that sequencing depth was roughly uniform across donors, and that assumption may not be true. It was suggested by the authors that the approach could potentially be generalized to other disease states and immunological phenotypes. Linkage disequilibrium might explain the correlated functional status among segregating V segments, but an unknown experimental factor could not be excluded. Because HLA typing was unavailable for some donors at each locus, only the typed subset was used in association tests. In a later analysis, most CMV-associated TCR beta chains were found to appear HLA-restricted, with HLA associations seemingly driven largely by CMV exposure. In this cohort, only TCR beta chains were sequenced, and detectable features were limited by the absence of alpha or paired-chain data. In a later analysis, TCR association rates were found to vary across HLA loci, with the most associated TCRs seen for DRB1 alleles and the fewest for HLA-C alleles. According to a later genetic analysis, donors in an Asian-associated ancestry cluster had fewer N-insertions in productive TCRs than the approximately 650-donor mean. V-gene and J-gene trimming of TCR beta chains was associated with a missense DCLRE1C variant in a later genetic analysis, and the association was replicated in an independent cohort.

The cohort comprised around 700 healthy bone marrow donors. At the time of sampling, all cohort members were nominally healthy, though unrecorded immune exposures were likely present. The donor was CMV seropositive and was included in the group of 290 or so seropositive cohort members. A peripheral blood sample was provided by each donor, and peripheral blood mononuclear cells were used for TCR beta sequencing. The Qiagen DNeasy Blood Extraction Kit was used to extract genomic DNA from the blood cell samples. Concerning this clone itself: Its antigen remains undetermined. The input lacks base qualities; no much larger clone sits a single base away.

The library was obtained by the immunoSEQ multiplex PCR assay. For the multiplex PCR, a mixture combining 60 forward primers for TCR Vbeta segments and 13 reverse primers for TCR Jbeta segments was used. The CDR3 region of rearranged TCR beta genes was amplified from genomic DNA with a multiplex PCR assay. The amplified TCR beta libraries were sequenced on the Illumina HiSeq System as 87-base-pair reads. The study's own analysis went as follows. In a later analysis, 80 million or so unique TCR beta chains were counted across the 500 to 850 repertoires, and about 9.9 million of these chains were shared by at least two donors. To remove PCR and sequencing errors, raw reads were error-corrected and collapsed into unique sequences using a nearest-neighbor algorithm that merged closely related sequences. To assign V, D and J gene segments, CDR3 sequences were aligned to IMGT reference sequences. For a sequence to be retained, a match of at least six nucleotides to both a V gene segment and a J gene segment was required. Rearrangements were called productive when the CDR3 lacked stop codons and stayed in frame with V and J; all others were non-productive. CDR3 was defined according to IMGT convention as the region running from the second conserved V-encoded cysteine to the conserved J-encoded phenylalanine. The earlier analysis of about 610 of the donors excluded sequences that lacked an unambiguous match to a single V gene segment. An earlier analysis of a few hundred of the donors called V segments functional above 56.7% productive rearrangements and segregating when the between-donor standard deviation exceeded 5%. A statistical classification framework was developed to diagnose cytomegalovirus status using the catalog of TCR beta chain sequences. In a later analysis, V and J genes were assigned by comparing TCR nucleotide sequences against IMGT/GENE-DB human TR gene sequences. In a later analysis, CDR3 sequences and most-parsimonious VDJ recombination scenarios were assigned using the TCRdist pipeline. In a later analysis, each TCR beta chain was defined by its CDR3 amino acid sequence together with its V-gene family, and reads lacking a unique V-gene family were excluded. To address suspected cross-contamination and a sequencing artifact, a later analysis removed 592 highly shared, low-generation-probability nucleotide sequences. A later analysis calculated a clonal expansion index for each public chain from normalized within-repertoire ranks of inferred template counts. In a later analysis, generation probabilities were computed using a VDJ recombination model fitted to out-of-frame rearrangements, and the results were checked against IGoR. A later analysis scored TCR-TCR, TCR-HLA and TCR-CMV co-occurrence with hypergeometric tests, applying a repertoire-size bias correction to TCR pairs. A later analysis estimated false discovery rates by permuting HLA or CMV assignments 20 times. In a later analysis, co-occurring TCRs were grouped using DBSCAN, and TCRdist sequence similarity was added for clustering within HLA-allele-positive subsets. For co-occurrence clustering, repertoires with fewer than 30,000 or more than 120,000 public chains were excluded, along with several repertoires with anomalous nucleotide sharing. TCRdb obtained this table from immuneACCESS and retained in-frame rearrangements with V and J assigned. These tables miss some clones; where compared with another copy, unresolved V genes account for less than half of the shortfall, and the remainder is unexplained. V, J and clone size reflect that table, while D and trimming were determined from the DNA. The sample profile shows 63,000 or so clones; approximately 81% of them were found once. The ten most abundant clones make up about 20% of the sample.

V is cut back by 5 bases and J by 1 base, with 4 bases in the junction unmatched. The germline V gene (reference sequence) sets CDR1 to SEHNR and CDR2 to FQNEAQ. Inclusive of the bounding cysteine and phenylalanine, the CDR3 is 15 residues long. The retained sequence is limited to the CDR3, 45 bases, with the frame set at the first base. The chain joins TRBV7-9 to TRBJ2-3, and 9 bases in between align with TRBD2. Sequencing was performed on PBMCs. The source is a woman between 25 and 40 years old in good health and CMV-seropositive. The CDR3 in this case is CASSRIAGGTDTQYF. DNA sequence: TGTGCCAGCAGCCGCATAGCGGGGGGCACAGATACGCAGTATTTT.